The 3 T cell receptor beta chains below were found in one sample sequenced in a study of vaccination and CD4 T cells after COVID-19 (dated by TCRdb to the early 2020s). For these TCRs, the target antigens are not known. Sample treatment or condition, as interpreted from the label and publication: approximately 9-day PBMC culture with coronavirus spike peptide pools or control peptides (ViraFEST assay). Libraries came from PCR. Sequencing took place on an Illumina iSeq 100. DNA from cultured CD4+ T cells underwent TCR sequencing with the Oncomine TCR Beta short-read assay at the Johns Hopkins FTIC core. TCRdb passed the public sequencing reads through fastp at Q25 and MiXCR, retaining productive beta sequences. Every CDR3 protein is listed once, alongside the most common genes and DNA of its rows. The sample table shows around 6,000 distinct CDR3 sequences, and 35% to 50% are seen once. The biggest ten clones account for 11% of the sample.

Source material: CD4+ T cells from blood, cultured in vitro. Every receptor here comes from a human donor who had recovered from COVID-19.

The rearrangement uses TRBV5-4 and TRBJ2-5; D uncertain. The CDR3 loop spans 15 amino acids. V lost 3 bases to trimming and J lost 5 bases, with 17 bases between them. Per germline, CDR1 SGHNT and CDR2 YYREEE (reference sequence). The chain's CDR3 is CASSYGPTRGETQYF. The CDR3, as DNA: TGTGCCAGCAGCTATGGGCCTACTCGAGGCGAGACCCAGTACTTC.

The chain combines TRBV20-1 with TRBJ2-1, with 11 nucleotides matching TRBD2. The J segment lost 2 bases and the V segment lost 4 bases, leaving 4 bases of the junction unmatched. Germline V gene data show CDR1 as DFQATT and CDR2 as SNEGSKA (reference sequence). The CDR3 contains 15 residues. In DNA form, the CDR3 reads TGCAGTGCTACTAGCGGGAGGACACCCTACAATGAGCAGTTCTTC. It specifies CSATSGRTPYNEQFF.

This clonotype turned up a few times. V is TRBV7-2 and J is TRBJ1-2, with 8 bases fitting TRBD1. CDR3 length: 15 amino acids. The germline V gene has CDR1 SGHTA and CDR2 FQGNSA. V shed 0 bases and J 4 bases; nucleotides not matched to a gene: 4. In DNA, the CDR3 is TGTGCCAGCAGCTTAGCTGGACAGGGTCCCTATGGCTACACCTTC. As protein: CASSLAGQGPYGYTF.